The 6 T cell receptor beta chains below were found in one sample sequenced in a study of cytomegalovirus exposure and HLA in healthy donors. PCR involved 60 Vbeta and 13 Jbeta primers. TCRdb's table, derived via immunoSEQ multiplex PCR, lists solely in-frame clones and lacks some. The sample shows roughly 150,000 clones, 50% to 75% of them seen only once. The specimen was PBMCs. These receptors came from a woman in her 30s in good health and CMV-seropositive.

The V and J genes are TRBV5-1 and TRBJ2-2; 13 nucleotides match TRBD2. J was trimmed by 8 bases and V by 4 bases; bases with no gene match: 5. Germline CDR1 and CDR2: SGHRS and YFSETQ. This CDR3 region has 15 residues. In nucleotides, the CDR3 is TGCGCCAGCAGCCCACGGACTAGCGGGAGAGGGGAGCTGTTTTTT. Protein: CASSPRTSGRGELFF.

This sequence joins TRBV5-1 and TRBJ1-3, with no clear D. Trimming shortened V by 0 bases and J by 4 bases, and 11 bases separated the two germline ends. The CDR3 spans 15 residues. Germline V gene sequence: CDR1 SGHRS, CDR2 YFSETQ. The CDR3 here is CASSLGGSAGNTIYF. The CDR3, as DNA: TGCGCCAGCAGCTTGGGAGGGTCGGCCGGAAACACCATATATTTT. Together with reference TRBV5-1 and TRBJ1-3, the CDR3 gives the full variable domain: KAGVTQTPRYLIKTRGQQVTLSCSPISGHRSVSWYQQTPGQGLQFLFEYFSETQRNKGNFPGRFSGRQFSNSRSEMNVSTLELGDSALYLCASSLGGSAGNTIYFGEGSWLTVV.

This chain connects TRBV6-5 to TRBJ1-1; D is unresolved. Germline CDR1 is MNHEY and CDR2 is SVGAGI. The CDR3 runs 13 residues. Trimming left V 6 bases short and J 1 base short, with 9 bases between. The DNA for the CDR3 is TGTGCCAGCAGCCGATATAGGAACACTGAAGCTTTCTTT. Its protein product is CASSRYRNTEAFF.

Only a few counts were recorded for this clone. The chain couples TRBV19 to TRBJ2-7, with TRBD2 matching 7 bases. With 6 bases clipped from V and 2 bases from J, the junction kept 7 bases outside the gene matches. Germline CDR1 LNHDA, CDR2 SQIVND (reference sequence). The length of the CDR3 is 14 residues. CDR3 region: CASRTPGLPYEQYF. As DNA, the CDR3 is TGTGCCAGTAGGACACCGGGACTACCCTACGAGCAGTACTTC.

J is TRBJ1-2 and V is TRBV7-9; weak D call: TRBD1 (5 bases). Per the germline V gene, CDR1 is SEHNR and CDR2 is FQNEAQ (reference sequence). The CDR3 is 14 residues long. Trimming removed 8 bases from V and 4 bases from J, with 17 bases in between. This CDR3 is CASLPLTGSYGYTF. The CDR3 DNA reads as TGTGCCAGCCTACCGCTTACAGGATCCTATGGCTACACCTTC.

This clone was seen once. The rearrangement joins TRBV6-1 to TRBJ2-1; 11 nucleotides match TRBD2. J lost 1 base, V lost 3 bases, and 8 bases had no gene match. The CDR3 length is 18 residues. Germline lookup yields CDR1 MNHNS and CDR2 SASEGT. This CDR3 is CASSEPSGGNPSYNEQFF. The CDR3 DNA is TGTGCCAGCAGTGAGCCTAGCGGGGGGAACCCGTCCTACAATGAGCAGTTCTTC.